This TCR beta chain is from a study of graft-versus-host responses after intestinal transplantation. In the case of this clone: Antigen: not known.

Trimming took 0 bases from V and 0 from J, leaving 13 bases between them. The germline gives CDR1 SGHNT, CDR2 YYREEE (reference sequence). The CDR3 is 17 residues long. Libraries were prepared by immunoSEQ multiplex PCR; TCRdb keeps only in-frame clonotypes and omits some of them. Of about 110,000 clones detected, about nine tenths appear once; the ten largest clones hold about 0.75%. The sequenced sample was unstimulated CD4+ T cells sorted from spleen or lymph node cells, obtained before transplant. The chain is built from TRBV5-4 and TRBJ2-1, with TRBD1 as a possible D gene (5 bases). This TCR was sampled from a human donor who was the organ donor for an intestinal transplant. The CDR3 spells CASSLGTTVTSYNEQFF. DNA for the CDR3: TGTGCCAGCAGCTTGGGTACGACAGTTACCTCCTACAATGAGCAGTTCTTC.